This T cell receptor (beta chain) stems from a study of shared T cell receptors in the human thymus. The V gene end was trimmed by 5 bases and the J gene end by 5 bases; junction bases not matched to a gene: 11. CDR1 and CDR2 (germline): SGHTA, FQGNSA. The CDR3 extends over 16 amino acids. Only in-frame clones appear in the TCRdb table, and some are missing; sequencing was by immunoSEQ multiplex PCR. The data show approximately 580,000 clones, around 78% seen once. These same data were also listed under a study on human thymus T cells. From that study: Donors consisted of healthy Finnish infants (having corrective surgery for congenital heart defects). Thymus pieces cut out during corrective heart surgery were the tissue that was used. Thymic as well as blood repertoires seemed to favor certain V and J genes unevenly. Thymic repertoires of unrelated individuals were reported in related research to overlap highly.

The J gene is TRBJ2-7, the V gene TRBV7-2; 11 nucleotides line up with TRBD2. This receptor was identified in a boy in the first two years of life with a congenital heart defect. The source material was thymocytes. The CDR3: CASSQPGTSGLHEQYF. DNA of the CDR3: TGTGCCAGCAGCCAACCTGGGACTAGCGGCCTTCACGAGCAGTACTTC.